The subject of this entry is one TCR beta chain. Its antigen is undetermined. A much bigger clone sits one base away, suggesting this may be a read error. This entry is derived from a study of T cells in Graves' hyperthyroidism and ophthalmopathy. The study, taken as a whole, reports: The model predicted ophthalmopathy a median around 6.5 months before onset. Separation of ophthalmopathy from stable hyperthyroidism was achieved by a 13 V-J model.

V shed 5 bases and J shed 10 bases, with 13 bases lying between them. CDR1 is MDHEN, CDR2 SYDVKM, per germline. The CDR3 is 12 amino acids. Using RNA transcripts as the source, TCR beta CDR3 regions were amplified. HTBI primers were used for first-round RT-PCR of the TCR CDR3. TCRdb itself ran the multiplex PCR reads through MiXCR, one entry per CDR3 protein. The sample yields 300,000 to 400,000 distinct CDR3 sequences, more than 14% seen once. This receptor was taken from a young woman with Graves' ophthalmopathy. The chain links TRBV28 to TRBJ2-3, with D uncertain. The sequencing sample was made of blood. The CDR3 loop is CASSRPGDAQYF. The CDR3 DNA sequence: TGTGCCAGCAGTCGCCCTGGGGATGCGCAGTATTTT.